This T cell receptor (beta chain) derives from a study of blood T cell repertoires in COVID-19. Study-wide background: The samples span acute and convalescent COVID-19 from the United States, Italy and Spain.

Profiled with immunoSEQ multiplex PCR; TCRdb holds only in-frame clones, not every one. The data hold 45,000 to 65,000 clones, with about 85% observed a single time. Losses at the gene ends were 5 bases for V and 3 bases for J; bases not matched to a gene: 16. This CDR3 spans 17 amino acids. Germline CDR1 and CDR2: SGHNT and YENEEA. This TCR was sampled from a human donor with acute or convalescent COVID-19. The donor label of this sample is uncertain. Material: peripheral blood. This rearrangement joins TRBV11-3 to TRBJ2-7; 7 bases agree with TRBD2. The CDR3 spells CASSLKLVGLGGYEQYV. Here the CDR3 DNA reads TGTGCCAGCAGCCTCAAACTCGTAGGACTAGGAGGCTACGAGCAGTACGTC.